What follows are 8 T cell receptor beta chains derived from one specimen sequenced in a study of blood T cell repertoires in COVID-19. Only in-frame clones appear in the TCRdb table, and some are missing; sequencing was by immunoSEQ multiplex PCR. The profile shows around 240,000 clones, roughly 88% of them singletons. What was sequenced was PBMCs or T cells enriched from blood (not recorded which). The origin of the receptors is a woman in her fifties or sixties who had recovered from COVID-19.

The V and J genes are TRBV11-3 and TRBJ2-1, with unresolved D. This CDR3 spans 13 amino acids. V was trimmed by 5 bases and J by 5 bases, leaving 10 bases between them. Germline V gene sequence: CDR1 SGHNT, CDR2 YENEEA. The CDR3 sequence: CASSMTLDNEQFF. Here the CDR3 DNA reads TGTGCCAGCAGCATGACCCTAGACAATGAGCAGTTCTTC.

Of note for this clone: In the same sample, other DNA sequences code for this CDR3. The chain joins TRBV5-5 to TRBJ2-7; 9 positions agree with TRBD2. This CDR3 is 15 amino acids long. J gave up 2 bases and V 0 bases, and 3 bases lay outside the gene matches. CDR1 and CDR2 from the germline V gene are SGHKS and YYEKEE (reference sequence). CDR3 coding DNA: TGTGCCAGCAGCTTGGCTGCGGGAGGGGCCTACGAGCAGTACTTC. As protein: CASSLAAGGAYEQYF.

The V gene is TRBV28, the J gene TRBJ1-1; D possibly corresponds to TRBD1 (5 bases). With 6 bases removed from V and 4 bases from J, the gap between germline ends came to 12 bases. The CDR3 has 13 residues. From germline, CDR1 is MDHEN and CDR2 SYDVKM. The CDR3 coding sequence is TGTGCCAGCAGGTCTGGGGGGAGCACTGAAGCTTTCTTT. Protein: CASRSGGSTEAFF.

The chain is built from TRBV27 and TRBJ1-5; possible D gene TRBD1, 6 bases. Germline CDR1 reads MNHEY; CDR2 reads SMNVEV (reference sequence). Trimming stripped 5 bases from V and 0 bases from J, with 17 bases between. CDR3 length equals 17 residues. This CDR3 is CASSPYPAGDSNQPQHF. The DNA for the CDR3 is TGTGCCAGCAGTCCCTACCCAGCAGGGGATAGCAATCAGCCCCAGCATTTT.

This clone was found a few times. The chain has TRBV18 and TRBJ1-3; D gene uncertain. CDR1 KGHSH and CDR2 LQKENI come from the germline V gene. The CDR3 consists of 16 residues. The V end lost 1 base, the J end lost 0 bases, and 10 bases lay between the germline ends. CDR3 bases: TGTGCCAGCTCACCACTCGCTACTCTCTCTGGAAACACCATATATTTT. Translating it yields CASSPLATLSGNTIYF.

This chain joins TRBV7-9 and TRBJ2-1, with TRBD2 matching over 10 bases. The junction had 5 bases not matched to a gene; V was cut back by 5 bases and J by 7 bases. The CDR3 length is 14 residues. From germline, CDR1 is SEHNR and CDR2 FQNEAQ (reference sequence). The CDR3 DNA follows: TGTGCCAGCAGCCGCATACTAGCGGGAAATGAGCAGTTCTTC. It translates to CASSRILAGNEQFF.

This clone has only a few counts. The chain joins TRBV3-1 (or the pseudogene TRBV3-2) to TRBJ1-1; the D gene is possibly TRBD1 (5 bases). Per germline, CDR1 LGHDT and CDR2 YNNKEL (reference sequence). This CDR3 has 12 amino acids. V shed 1 base and J shed 12 bases, with 12 bases lying between them. Here the CDR3 reads CASSQGRVVPFF. The CDR3 bases are TGTGCCAGCAGCCAAGGCAGGGTAGTGCCTTTCTTT.

This chain joins TRBV3-1 (or the pseudogene TRBV3-2) and TRBJ2-7; 7 positions match TRBD2. V lost 3 bases and J lost 0; bases outside the gene matches: 8. Germline CDR1 reads LGHDT; CDR2 reads YNNKEL (reference sequence). The CDR3 spans 16 residues. CDR3 amino acids: CASSHVEGGSSYEQYF. The CDR3 coding sequence is TGTGCCAGCAGCCACGTGGAGGGCGGGAGCTCCTACGAGCAGTACTTC.